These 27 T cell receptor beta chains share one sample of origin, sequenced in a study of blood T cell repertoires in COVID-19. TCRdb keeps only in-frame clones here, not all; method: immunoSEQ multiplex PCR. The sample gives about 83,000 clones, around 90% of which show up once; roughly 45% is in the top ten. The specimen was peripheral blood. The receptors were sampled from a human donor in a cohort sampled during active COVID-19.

CDR3 DNA sequence: TGCGCCAGCAGCTTGGTACAGGGTACCGGGGAGCTGTTTTTT. Translated, it gives CASSLVQGTGELFF. The chain couples TRBV5-1 to TRBJ2-2; a possible D gene is TRBD1 (6 bases). This CDR3 has 14 residues. Germline V CDR1 and CDR2: SGHRS, YFSETQ. Trimming shortened V by 0 bases and J by 5 bases, and 8 bases separated the two germline ends. Full variable domain (remainder filled in from reference TRBV5-1 and TRBJ2-2): KAGVTQTPRYLIKTRGQQVTLSCSPISGHRSVSWYQQTPGQGLQFLFEYFSETQRNKGNFPGRFSGRQFSNSRSEMNVSTLELGDSALYLCASSLVQGTGELFFGEGSRLTVL.

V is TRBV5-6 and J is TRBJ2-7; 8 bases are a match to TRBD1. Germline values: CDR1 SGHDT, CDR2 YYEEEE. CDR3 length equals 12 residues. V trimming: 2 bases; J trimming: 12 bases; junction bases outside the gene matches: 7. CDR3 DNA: TGTGCCAGCAGCTTACCGGGACAGGAATTGTACTTC. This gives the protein CASSLPGQELYF.

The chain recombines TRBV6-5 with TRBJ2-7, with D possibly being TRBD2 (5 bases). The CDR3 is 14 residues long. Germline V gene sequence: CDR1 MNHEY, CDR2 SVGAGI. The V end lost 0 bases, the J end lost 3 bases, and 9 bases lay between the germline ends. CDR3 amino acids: CASSYSSGNYEQYF. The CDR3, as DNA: TGTGCCAGCAGTTACTCATCCGGGAACTACGAGCAGTACTTC.

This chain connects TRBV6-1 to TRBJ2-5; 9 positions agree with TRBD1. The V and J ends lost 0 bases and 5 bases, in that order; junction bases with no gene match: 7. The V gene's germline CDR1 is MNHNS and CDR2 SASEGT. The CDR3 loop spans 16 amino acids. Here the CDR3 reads CASSEALTGGSETQYF. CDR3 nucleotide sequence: TGTGCCAGCAGTGAAGCGTTGACAGGGGGGAGTGAGACCCAGTACTTC.

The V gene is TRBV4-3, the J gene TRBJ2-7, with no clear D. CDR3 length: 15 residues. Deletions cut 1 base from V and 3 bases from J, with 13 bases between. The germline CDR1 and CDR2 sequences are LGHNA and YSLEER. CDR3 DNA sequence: TGCGCCAGCAGCCAAGTACCAGGCCCTGACTACGAGCAGTACTTC. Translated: CASSQVPGPDYEQYF.

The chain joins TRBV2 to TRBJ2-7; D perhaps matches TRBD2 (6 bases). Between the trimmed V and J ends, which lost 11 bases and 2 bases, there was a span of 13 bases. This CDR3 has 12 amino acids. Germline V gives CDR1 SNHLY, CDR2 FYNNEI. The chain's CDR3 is CAGGTYPYEQYF. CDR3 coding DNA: TGTGCCGGGGGGACCTACCCCTACGAGCAGTACTTC.

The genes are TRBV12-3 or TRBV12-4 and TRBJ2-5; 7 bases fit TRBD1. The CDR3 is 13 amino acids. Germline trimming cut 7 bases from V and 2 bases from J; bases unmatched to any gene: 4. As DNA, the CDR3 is TGTGCCAGCAAGGGGACAGTTCAAGAGACCCAGTACTTC. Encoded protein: CASKGTVQETQYF.

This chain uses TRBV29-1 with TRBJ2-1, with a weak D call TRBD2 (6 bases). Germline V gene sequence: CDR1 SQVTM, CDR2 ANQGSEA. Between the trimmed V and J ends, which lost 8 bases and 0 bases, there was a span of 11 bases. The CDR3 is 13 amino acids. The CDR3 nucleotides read TGCAGCATCGGGGGTGCCTCCTACAATGAGCAGTTCTTC. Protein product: CSIGGASYNEQFF.

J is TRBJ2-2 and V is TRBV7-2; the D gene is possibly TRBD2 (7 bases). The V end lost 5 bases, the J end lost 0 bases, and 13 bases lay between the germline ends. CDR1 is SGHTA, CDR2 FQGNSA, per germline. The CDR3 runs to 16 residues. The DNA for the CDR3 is TGTGCCAGCAGCCCAAGGGAGGGGGCGAACACCGGGGAGCTGTTTTTT. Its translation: CASSPREGANTGELFF.

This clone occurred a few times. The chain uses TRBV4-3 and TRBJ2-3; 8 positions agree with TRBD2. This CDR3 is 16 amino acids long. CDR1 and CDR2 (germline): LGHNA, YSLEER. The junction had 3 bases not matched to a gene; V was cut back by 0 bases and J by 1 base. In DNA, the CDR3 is TGCGCCAGCAGCCAAGATACAGCGGGGGGCACAGATACGCAGTATTTT. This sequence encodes CASSQDTAGGTDTQYF.

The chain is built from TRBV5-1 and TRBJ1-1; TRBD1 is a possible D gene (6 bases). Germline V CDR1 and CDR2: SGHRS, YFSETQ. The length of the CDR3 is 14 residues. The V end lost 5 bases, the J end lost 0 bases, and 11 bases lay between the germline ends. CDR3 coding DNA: TGCGCCAGCAGGACAGGCGTCATGAACACTGAAGCTTTCTTT. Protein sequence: CASRTGVMNTEAFF.

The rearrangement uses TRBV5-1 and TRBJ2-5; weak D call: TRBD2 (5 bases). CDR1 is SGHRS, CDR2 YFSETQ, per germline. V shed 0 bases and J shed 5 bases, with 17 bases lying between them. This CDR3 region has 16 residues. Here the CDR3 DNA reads TGCGCCAGCAGCTTGGGATTCAACGCGGGTCGGGAGACCCAGTACTTC. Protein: CASSLGFNAGRETQYF. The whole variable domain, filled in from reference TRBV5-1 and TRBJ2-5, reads KAGVTQTPRYLIKTRGQQVTLSCSPISGHRSVSWYQQTPGQGLQFLFEYFSETQRNKGNFPGRFSGRQFSNSRSEMNVSTLELGDSALYLCASSLGFNAGRETQYFGPGTRLLVL.

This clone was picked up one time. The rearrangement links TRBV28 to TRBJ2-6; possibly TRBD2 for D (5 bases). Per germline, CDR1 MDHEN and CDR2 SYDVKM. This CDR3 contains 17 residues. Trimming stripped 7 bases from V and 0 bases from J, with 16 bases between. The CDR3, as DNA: TGTGCCAGCAATTCTGAGGGATTTACCTCTGGGGCCAACGTCCTGACTTTC. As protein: CASNSEGFTSGANVLTF. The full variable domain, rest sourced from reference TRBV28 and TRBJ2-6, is DVKVTQSSRYLVKRTGEKVFLECVQDMDHENMFWYRQDPGLGLRLIYFSYDVKMKEKGDIPEGYSVSREKKERFSLILESASTNQTSMYLCASNSEGFTSGANVLTFGAGSRLTVL.

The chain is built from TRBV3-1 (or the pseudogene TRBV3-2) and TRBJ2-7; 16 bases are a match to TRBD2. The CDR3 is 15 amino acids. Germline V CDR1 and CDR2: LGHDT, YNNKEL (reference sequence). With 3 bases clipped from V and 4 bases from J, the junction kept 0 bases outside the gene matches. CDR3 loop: CASSQGLAGGYEQYF. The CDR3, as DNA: TGTGCCAGCAGCCAGGGACTAGCGGGGGGGTACGAGCAGTACTTC.

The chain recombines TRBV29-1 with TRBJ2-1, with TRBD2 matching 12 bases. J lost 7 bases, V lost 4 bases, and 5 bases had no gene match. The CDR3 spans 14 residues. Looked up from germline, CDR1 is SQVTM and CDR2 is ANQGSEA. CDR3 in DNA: TGCAGCGTTGTCGGAGGACTAGCGGGAAATGAGCAGTTCTTC. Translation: CSVVGGLAGNEQFF.

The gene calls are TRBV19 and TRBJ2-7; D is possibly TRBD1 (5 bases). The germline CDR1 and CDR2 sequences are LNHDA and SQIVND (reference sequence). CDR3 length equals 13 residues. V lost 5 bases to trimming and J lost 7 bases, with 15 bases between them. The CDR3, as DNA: TGTGCCAGTAGTTCGGCAGGGAAGGGTGAGCAGTACTTC. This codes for CASSSAGKGEQYF.

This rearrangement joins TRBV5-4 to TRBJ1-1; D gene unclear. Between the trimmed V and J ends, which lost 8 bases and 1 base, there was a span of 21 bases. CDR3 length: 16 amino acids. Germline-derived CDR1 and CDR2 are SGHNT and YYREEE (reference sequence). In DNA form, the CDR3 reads TGTGCCAGTGCGAACCGGGGAGGGTGGTGGAACACTGAAGCTTTCTTT. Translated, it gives CASANRGGWWNTEAFF.

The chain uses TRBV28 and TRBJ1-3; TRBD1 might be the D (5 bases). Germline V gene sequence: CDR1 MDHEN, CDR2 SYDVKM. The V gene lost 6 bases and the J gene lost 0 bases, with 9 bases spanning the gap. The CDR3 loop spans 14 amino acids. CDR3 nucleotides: TGTGCCAGCAGCGCGGGGGGCTCTGGAAACACCATATATTTT. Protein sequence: CASSAGGSGNTIYF. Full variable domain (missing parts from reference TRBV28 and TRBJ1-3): DVKVTQSSRYLVKRTGEKVFLECVQDMDHENMFWYRQDPGLGLRLIYFSYDVKMKEKGDIPEGYSVSREKKERFSLILESASTNQTSMYLCASSAGGSGNTIYFGEGSWLTVV.

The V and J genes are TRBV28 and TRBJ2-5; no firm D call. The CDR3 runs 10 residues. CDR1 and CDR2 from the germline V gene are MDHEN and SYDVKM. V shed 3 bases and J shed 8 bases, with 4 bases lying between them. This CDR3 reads CASSLSTQYF. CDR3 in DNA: TGTGCCAGCAGTTTGAGTACCCAGTACTTC.

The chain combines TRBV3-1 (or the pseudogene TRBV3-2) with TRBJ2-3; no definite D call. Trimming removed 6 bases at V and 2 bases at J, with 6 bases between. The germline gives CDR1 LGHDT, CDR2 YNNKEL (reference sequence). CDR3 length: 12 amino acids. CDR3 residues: CASSENTDTQYF. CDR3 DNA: TGTGCCAGCAGTGAGAACACAGATACGCAGTATTTT.

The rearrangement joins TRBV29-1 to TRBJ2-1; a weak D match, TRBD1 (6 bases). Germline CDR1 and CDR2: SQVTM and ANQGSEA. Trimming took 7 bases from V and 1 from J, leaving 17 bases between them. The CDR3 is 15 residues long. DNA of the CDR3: TGCAGCGCAACGTCACAGGGCTGGTCCTACAATGAGCAGTTCTTC. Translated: CSATSQGWSYNEQFF.

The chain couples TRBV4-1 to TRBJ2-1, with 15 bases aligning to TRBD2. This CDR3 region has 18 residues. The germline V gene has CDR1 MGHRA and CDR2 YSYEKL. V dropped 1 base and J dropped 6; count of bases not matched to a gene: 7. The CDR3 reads CASSQGYLGLAGGNEQFF. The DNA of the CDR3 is TGCGCCAGCAGCCAAGGATACTTGGGACTAGCGGGAGGCAATGAGCAGTTCTTC.

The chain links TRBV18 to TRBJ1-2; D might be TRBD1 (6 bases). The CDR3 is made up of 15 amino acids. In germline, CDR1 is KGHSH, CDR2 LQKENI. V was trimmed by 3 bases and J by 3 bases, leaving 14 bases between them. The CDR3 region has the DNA TGTGCCAGCTCACCGCTACAGGGTTCTCACTATGGCTACACCTTC. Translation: CASSPLQGSHYGYTF. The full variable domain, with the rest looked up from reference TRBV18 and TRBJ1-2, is NAGVMQNPRHLVRRRGQEARLRCSPMKGHSHVYWYRQLPEEGLKFMVYLQKENIIDESGMPKERFSAEFPKEGPSILRIQQVVRGDSAAYFCASSPLQGSHYGYTFGSGTRLTVV.

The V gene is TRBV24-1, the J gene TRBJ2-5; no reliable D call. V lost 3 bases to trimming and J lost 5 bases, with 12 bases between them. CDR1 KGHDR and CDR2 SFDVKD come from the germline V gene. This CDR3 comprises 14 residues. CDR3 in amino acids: CATSDRLGRETQYF. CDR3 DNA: TGTGCCACCAGTGATCGCCTCGGTCGGGAGACCCAGTACTTC.

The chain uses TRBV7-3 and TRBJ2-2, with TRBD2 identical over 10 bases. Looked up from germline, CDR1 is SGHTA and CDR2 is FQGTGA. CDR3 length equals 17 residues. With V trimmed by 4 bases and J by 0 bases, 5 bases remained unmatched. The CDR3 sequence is CASSWGLAQANTGELFF. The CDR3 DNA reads TGTGCCAGCAGCTGGGGACTAGCGCAAGCGAACACCGGGGAGCTGTTTTTT.

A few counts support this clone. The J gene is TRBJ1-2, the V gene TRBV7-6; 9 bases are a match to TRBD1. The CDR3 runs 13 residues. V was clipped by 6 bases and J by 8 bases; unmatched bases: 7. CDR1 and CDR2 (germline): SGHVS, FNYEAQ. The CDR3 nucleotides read TGTGCCAGCAGGTCCACAGGGGGCGGGGGCTACACCTTC. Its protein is CASRSTGGGGYTF.

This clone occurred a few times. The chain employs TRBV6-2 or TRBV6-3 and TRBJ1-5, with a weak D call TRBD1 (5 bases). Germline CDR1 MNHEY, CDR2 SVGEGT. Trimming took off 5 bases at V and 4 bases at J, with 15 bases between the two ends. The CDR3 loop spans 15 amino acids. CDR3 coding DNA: TGTGCCAGCAGTCAGGACACCTCACCGAATCAGCCCCAGCATTTT. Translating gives CASSQDTSPNQPQHF.